Below, one T cell receptor (beta chain) is given with its context. This sample stems from a study of early T cells in non-severe SARS-CoV-2 infection. Each CDR3 protein is one row after TCRdb ran MiXCR on the 5' RACE reads. The repertoire consists of 75,000 to 90,000 distinct CDR3 sequences, with 10% occurring once and the leading ten covering over 7.5%. The V and J ends lost 0 bases and 3 bases respectively, with 9 bases between them. CDR1 is SGDLS, CDR2 YYNGEE, per germline. This CDR3 comprises 14 residues. The clonotype originates from an adult who was a healthcare worker with PCR-confirmed SARS-CoV-2 infection or an uninfected control (not recorded which). The sequences come from whole blood, collected at baseline. The V call is TRBV9, the J call TRBJ1-1, with D uncertain. The CDR3 DNA reads as TGTGCCAGCAGCGTAGGAACAGCTGACACTGAAGCTTTCTTT. Protein: CASSVGTADTEAFF.